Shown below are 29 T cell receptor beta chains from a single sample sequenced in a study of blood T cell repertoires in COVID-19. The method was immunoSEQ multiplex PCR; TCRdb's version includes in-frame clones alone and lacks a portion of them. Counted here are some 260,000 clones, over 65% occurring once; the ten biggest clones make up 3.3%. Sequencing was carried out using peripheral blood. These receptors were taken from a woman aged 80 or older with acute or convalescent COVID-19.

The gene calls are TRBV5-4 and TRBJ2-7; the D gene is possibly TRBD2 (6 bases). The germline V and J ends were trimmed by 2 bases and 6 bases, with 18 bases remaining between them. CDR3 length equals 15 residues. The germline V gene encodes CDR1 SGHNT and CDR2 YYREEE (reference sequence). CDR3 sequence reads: CASSFASARHGEQYF. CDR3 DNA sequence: TGTGCCAGCAGCTTTGCTAGCGCGAGGCACGGCGAGCAGTACTTC.

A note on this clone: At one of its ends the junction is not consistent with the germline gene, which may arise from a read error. The CDR3 region has the DNA TGTGCCAGCAGGTTAGAGACAATTCAAAACACTGAAGCTTTCTTT. Residues: CASRLETIQNTEAFF. This chain connects TRBV7-2 to TRBJ1-1; D uncertain. The CDR3 runs to 15 residues. Germline loops: CDR1 SGHTA, CDR2 FQGNSA.

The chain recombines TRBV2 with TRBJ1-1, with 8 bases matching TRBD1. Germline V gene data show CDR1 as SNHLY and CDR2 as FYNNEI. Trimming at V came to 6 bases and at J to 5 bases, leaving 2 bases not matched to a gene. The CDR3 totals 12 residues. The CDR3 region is CASRGQVTEAFF. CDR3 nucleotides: TGTGCCAGCAGGGGACAGGTAACTGAAGCTTTCTTT.

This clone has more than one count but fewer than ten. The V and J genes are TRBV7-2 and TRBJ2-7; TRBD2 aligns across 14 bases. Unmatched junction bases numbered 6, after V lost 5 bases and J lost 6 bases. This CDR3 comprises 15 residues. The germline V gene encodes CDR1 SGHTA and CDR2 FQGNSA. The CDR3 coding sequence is TGTGCCAGCAGCCCGGGACTAGCGGGAGAGGGCGAGCAGTACTTC. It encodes CASSPGLAGEGEQYF.

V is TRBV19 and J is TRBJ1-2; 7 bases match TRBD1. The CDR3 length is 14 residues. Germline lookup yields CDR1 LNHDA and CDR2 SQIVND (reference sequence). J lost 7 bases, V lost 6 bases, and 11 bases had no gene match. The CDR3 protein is CASRGQSGRGGYTF. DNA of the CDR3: TGTGCCAGTAGGGGACAGTCGGGTAGGGGTGGCTACACCTTC. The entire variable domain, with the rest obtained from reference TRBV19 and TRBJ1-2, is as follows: DGGITQSPKYLFRKEGQNVTLSCEQNLNHDAMYWYRQDPGQGLRLIYYSQIVNDFQKGDIAEGYSVSREKKESFPLTVTSAQKNPTAFYLCASRGQSGRGGYTFGSGTRLTVV.

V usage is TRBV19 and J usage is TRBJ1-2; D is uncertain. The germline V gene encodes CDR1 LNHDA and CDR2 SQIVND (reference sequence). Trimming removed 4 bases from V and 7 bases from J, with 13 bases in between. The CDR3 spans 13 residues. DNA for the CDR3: TGTGCCAGTAGTAACGGACTGGACCTTGGCTACACCTTC. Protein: CASSNGLDLGYTF.

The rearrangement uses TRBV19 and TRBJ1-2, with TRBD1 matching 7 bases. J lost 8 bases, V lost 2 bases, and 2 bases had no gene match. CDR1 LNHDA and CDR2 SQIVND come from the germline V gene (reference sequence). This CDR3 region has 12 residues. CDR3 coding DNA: TGTGCCAGTAGTATACAGGGGGGCGGCTACACCTTC. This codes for CASSIQGGGYTF. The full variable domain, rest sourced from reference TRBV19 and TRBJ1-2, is DGGITQSPKYLFRKEGQNVTLSCEQNLNHDAMYWYRQDPGQGLRLIYYSQIVNDFQKGDIAEGYSVSREKKESFPLTVTSAQKNPTAFYLCASSIQGGGYTFGSGTRLTVV.

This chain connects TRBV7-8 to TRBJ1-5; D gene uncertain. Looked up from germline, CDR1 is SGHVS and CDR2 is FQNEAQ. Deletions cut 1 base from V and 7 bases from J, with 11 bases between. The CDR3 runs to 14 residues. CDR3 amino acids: CASSLVGPGQPQHF. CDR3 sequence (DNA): TGTGCCAGCAGCTTAGTAGGGCCGGGGCAGCCCCAGCATTTT.

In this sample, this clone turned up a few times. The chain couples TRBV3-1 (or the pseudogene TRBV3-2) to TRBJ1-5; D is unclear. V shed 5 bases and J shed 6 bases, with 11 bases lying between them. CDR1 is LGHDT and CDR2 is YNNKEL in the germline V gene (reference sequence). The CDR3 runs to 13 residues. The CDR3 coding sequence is TGTGCCAGCAGCATTCGCCCGGGTCAGCCCCAGCATTTT. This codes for CASSIRPGQPQHF.

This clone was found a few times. Written as DNA, the CDR3 is TGTGCCAGCACCCTCTGGCGGGGGGCAAAAACAGCCAAAAACATTCAGTACTTC. It is translated as CASTLWRGAKTAKNIQYF. The genes are TRBV6-8 and TRBJ2-4; 8 positions match TRBD2. V trimming: 7 bases; J trimming: 0 bases; junction bases outside the gene matches: 14. In germline, CDR1 is MNHGY, CDR2 SAAAGT. There are 18 residues in the CDR3.

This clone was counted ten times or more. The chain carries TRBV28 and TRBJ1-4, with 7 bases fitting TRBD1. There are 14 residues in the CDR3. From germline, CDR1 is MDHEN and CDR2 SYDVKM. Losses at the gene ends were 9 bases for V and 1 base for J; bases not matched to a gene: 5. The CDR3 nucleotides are TGTGCCAGTTATTCAGGGGGAACTAATGAAAAACTGTTTTTT. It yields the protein CASYSGGTNEKLFF.

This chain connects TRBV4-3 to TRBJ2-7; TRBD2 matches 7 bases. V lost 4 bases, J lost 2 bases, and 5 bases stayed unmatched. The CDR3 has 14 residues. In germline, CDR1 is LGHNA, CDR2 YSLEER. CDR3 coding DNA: TGCGCCAGCAGCCCCAAGGCGGGGGCCTACGAGCAGTACTTC. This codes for CASSPKAGAYEQYF.

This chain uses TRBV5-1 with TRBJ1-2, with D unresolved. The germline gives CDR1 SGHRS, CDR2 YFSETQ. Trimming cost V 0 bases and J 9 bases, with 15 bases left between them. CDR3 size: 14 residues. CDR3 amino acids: CASSLDTTGSRYTF. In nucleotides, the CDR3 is TGCGCCAGCAGCTTGGACACCACCGGGAGCCGCTACACCTTC.

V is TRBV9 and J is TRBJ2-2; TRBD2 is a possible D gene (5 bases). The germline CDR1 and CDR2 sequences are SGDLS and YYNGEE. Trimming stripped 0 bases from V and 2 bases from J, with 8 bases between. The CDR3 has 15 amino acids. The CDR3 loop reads CASSVAGINTGELFF. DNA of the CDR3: TGTGCCAGCAGCGTAGCGGGGATTAACACCGGGGAGCTGTTTTTT. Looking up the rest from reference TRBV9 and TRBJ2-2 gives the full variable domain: DSGVTQTPKHLITATGQRVTLRCSPRSGDLSVYWYQQSLDQGLQFLIQYYNGEERAKGNILERFSAQQFPDLHSELNLSSLELGDSALYFCASSVAGINTGELFFGEGSRLTVL.

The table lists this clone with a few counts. The CDR3: CASSESWGAGAYEQYF. DNA for the CDR3: TGCGCCAGCAGTGAGTCGTGGGGCGCCGGTGCATACGAGCAGTACTTC. The V and J genes are TRBV10-2 and TRBJ2-7, with D possibly being TRBD1 (5 bases). This CDR3 is 16 amino acids long. Trimming took 0 bases from V and 4 from J, leaving 16 bases between them. Germline CDR1 is WSHSY and CDR2 is SAAADI.

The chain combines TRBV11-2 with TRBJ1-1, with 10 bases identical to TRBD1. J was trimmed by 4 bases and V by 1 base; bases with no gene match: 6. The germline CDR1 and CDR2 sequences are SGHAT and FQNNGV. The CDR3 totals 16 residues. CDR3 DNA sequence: TGTGCCAGCAGCTTAGCCGGACAGGGGGTCGGCACTGAAGCTTTCTTT. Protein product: CASSLAGQGVGTEAFF. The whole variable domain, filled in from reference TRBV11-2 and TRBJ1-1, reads EAGVAQSPRYKIIEKRQSVAFWCNPISGHATLYWYQQILGQGPKLLIQFQNNGVVDDSQLPKDRFSAERLKGVDSTLKIQPAKLEDSAVYLCASSLAGQGVGTEAFFGQGTRLTVV.

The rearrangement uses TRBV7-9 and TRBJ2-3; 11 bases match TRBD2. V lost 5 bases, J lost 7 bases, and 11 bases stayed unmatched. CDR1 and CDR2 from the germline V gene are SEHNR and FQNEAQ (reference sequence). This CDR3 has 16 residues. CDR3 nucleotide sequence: TGTGCCAGCAGCCCCCCTAGCGGGAGGATGGTAAATACGCAGTATTTT. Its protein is CASSPPSGRMVNTQYF.

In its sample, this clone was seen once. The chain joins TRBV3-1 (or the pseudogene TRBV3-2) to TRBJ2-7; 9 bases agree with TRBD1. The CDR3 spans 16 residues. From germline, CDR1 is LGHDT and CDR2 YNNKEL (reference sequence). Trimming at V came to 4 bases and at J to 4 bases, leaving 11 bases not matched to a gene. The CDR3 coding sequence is TGTGCCAGCAGCCCCTTGTGGGGGACAGGGTGGTACGAGCAGTACTTC. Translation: CASSPLWGTGWYEQYF.

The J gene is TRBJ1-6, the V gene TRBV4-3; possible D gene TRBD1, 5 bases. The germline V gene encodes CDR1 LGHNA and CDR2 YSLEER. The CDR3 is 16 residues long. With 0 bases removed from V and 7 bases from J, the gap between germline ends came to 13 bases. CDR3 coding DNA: TGCGCCAGCAGCCAAGATTGGGGACTCATGAATTCACCCCTCCACTTT. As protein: CASSQDWGLMNSPLHF.

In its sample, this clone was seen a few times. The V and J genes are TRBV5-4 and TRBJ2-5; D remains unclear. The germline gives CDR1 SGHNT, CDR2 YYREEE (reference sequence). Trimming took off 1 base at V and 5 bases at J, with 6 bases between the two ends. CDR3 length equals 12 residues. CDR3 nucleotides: TGTGCCAGCAGCTTGCCTCAGGAGACCCAGTACTTC. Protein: CASSLPQETQYF.

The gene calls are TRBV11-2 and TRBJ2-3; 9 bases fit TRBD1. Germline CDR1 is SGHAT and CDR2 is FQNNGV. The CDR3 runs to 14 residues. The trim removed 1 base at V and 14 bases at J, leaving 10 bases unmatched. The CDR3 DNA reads TGTGCCAGCAGCTTAGCCCCGGGACAGGGTAAGCGGTATTTT. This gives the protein CASSLAPGQGKRYF.

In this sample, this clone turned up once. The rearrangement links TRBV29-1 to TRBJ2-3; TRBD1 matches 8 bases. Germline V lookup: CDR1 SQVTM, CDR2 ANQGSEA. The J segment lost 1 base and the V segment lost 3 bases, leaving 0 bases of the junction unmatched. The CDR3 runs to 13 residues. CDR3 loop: CSVEDRGTDTQYF. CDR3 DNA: TGCAGCGTTGAGGACAGGGGCACAGATACGCAGTATTTT.

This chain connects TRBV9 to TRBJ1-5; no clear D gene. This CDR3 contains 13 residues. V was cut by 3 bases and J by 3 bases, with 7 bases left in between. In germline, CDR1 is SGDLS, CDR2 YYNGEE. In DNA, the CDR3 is TGTGCCAGCAGCGCAGAATACAATCAGCCCCAGCATTTT. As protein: CASSAEYNQPQHF.

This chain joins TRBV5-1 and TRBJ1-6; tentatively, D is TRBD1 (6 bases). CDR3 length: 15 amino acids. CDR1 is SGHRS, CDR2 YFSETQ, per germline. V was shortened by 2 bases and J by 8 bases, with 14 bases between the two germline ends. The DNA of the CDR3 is TGCGCCAGCAGCTTAGCCGGACAGATTTATTCACCCCTCCACTTT. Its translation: CASSLAGQIYSPLHF.

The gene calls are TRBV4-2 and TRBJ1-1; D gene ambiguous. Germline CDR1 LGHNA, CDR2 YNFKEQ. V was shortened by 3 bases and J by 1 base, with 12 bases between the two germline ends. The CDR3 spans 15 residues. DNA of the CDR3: TGTGCCAGCAGCCAGAGAGGTCACCCGAACACTGAAGCTTTCTTT. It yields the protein CASSQRGHPNTEAFF.

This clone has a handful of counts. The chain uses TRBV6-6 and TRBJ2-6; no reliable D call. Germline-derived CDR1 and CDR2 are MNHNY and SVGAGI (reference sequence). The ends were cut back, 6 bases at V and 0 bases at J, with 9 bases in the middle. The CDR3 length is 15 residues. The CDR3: CASSPGRSGANVLTF. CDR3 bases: TGTGCCAGCAGCCCAGGCCGCTCTGGGGCCAACGTCCTGACTTTC.

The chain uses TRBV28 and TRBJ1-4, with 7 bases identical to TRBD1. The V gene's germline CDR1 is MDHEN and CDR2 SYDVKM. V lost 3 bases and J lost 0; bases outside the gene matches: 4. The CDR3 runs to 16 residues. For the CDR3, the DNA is TGTGCCAGCAGTTTGGGACAGACAACAACTAATGAAAAACTGTTTTTT. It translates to CASSLGQTTTNEKLFF.

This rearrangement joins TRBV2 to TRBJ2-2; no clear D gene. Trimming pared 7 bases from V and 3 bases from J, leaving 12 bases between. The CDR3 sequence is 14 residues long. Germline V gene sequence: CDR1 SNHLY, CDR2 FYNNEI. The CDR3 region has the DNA TGTGCCAGCACTCCCGCGCCCTACACCGGGGAGCTGTTTTTT. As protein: CASTPAPYTGELFF.

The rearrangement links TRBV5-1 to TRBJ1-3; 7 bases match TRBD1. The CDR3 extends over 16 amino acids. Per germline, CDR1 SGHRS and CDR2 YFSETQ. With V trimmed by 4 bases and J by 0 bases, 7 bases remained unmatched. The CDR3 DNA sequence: TGCGCCAGCAGCCTAAACAGGGGAGACTCTGGAAACACCATATATTTT. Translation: CASSLNRGDSGNTIYF.